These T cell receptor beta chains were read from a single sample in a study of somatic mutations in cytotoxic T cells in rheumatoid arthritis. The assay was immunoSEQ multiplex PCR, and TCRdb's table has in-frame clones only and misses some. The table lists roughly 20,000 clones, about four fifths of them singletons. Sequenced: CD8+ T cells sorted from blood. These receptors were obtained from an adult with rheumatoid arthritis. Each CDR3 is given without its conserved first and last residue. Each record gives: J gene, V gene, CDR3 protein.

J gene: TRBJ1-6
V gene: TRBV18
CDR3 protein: ASQEGDRGNSPLH

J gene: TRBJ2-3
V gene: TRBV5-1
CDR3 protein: ASSPRDRGTDTQY

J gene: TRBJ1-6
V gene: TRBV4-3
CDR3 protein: ASSPRGQTYSSPLH

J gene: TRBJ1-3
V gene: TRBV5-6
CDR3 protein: ASSLGTGNTIY

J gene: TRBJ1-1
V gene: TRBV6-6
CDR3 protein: ASSPRGKNTEAF

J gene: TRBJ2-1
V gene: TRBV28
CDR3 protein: ASSFGHEQF

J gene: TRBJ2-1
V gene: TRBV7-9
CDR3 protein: ASSLGFPNEQF

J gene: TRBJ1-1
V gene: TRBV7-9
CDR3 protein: ASSLNGQEAF

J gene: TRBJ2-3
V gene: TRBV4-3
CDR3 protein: ASSQDRRGRDRWAQY

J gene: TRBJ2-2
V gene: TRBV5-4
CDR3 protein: ATSDRGTGELF

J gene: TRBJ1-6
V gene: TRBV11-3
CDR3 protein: ASSLGVNSPLH

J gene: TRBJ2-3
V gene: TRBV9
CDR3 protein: ASSVEGLGTDTQY

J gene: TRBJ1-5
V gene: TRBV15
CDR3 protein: ATSREEGAHQPQH

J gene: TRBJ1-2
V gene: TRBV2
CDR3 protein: ASSDLRGWGVRGYT

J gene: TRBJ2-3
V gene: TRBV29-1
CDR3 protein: SVGTSGITDTQY

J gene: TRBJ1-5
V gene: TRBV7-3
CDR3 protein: ASSLNFRGSNQPQH

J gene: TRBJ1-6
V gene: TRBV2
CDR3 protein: ASRQTGTNSPLH

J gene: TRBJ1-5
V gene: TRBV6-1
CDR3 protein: ASSEGAPLPGPQH

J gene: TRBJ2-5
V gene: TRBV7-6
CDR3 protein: ASSLGGGGPGETQY

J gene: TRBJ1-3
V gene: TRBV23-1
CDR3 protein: ASRPQGGSSGNTIY

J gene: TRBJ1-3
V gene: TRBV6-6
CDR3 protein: ASTTGTARNTIY

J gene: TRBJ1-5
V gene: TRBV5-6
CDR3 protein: ASSLGPGSNQPQH

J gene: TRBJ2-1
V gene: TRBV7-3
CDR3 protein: ASSPQETLTYNEQF

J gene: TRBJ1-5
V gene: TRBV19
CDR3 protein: ASRTGFNQPQH

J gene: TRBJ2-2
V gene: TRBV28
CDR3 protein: ASSLGTQNTGELF

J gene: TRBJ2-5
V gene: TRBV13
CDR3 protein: ASSSGLAGSETQY

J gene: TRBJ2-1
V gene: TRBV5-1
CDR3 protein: ASSLALARYNEQF

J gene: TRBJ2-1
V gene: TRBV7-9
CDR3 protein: ASSFSGGRHWGYEQF

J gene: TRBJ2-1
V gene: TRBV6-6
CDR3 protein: ASSHGTGEYNEQF

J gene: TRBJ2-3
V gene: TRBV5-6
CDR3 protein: ASRVAGSTDTQY

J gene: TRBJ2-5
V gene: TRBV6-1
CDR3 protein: ASSVLSSGETQY

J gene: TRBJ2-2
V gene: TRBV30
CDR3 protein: AWTGSGRAKGELF

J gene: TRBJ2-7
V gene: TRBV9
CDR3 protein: ASSPAPAGVYEQY

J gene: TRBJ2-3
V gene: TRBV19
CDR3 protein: ASSIGLAEVTDTQY

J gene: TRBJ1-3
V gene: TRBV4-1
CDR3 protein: ASSQGQSSGNTIY

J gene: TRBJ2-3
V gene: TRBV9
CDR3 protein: ASSVETGGYTDTQY

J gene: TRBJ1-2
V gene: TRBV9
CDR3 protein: ASSSHQGGNYGYT

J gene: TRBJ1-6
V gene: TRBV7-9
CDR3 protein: ASSSRSGGNSPLH

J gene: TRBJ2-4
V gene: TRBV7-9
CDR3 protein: ASSKSGIQY

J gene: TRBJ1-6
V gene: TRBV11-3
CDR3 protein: ASSSSTGPNSPLH

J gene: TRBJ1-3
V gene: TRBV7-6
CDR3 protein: ASSLLEGSINSGNTIY

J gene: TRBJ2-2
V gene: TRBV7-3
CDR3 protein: ASSYTGNTGELF

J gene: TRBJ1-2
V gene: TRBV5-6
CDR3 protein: ASSGTVGDNYGYT

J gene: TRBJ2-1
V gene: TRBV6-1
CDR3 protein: ASPRGAGYNEQF

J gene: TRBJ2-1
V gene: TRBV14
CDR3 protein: ASSPGTSGIYNEQF

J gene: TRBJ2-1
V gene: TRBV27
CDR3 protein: ASSLSPRTSGRGRF

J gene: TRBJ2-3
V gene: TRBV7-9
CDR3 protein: ASSLLDFGSDTQY

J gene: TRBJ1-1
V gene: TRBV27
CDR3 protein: ASSSRGDGEAF